This TCR beta chain emerged from a study of T-cell memory formation after mild COVID-19 (dated by TCRdb to the early 2020s). Broadly, across the study: TCR sequence clusters from the two donors were largely donor specific. The cohort comprised two young, previously healthy adult volunteers, one female and one male. In a couple of donors, T-cell clones that expanded and contracted after mild COVID-19 were tracked by sequencing TCRalpha and TCRbeta repertoires over time.

This clonotype showed up just a few times. Which antigen it targets is not known. Base qualities are not provided; no much larger clone lies one nucleotide away. Beyond this particular receptor, the publication reports: Only a couple of mild cases were covered by the study, and larger cohorts that include severe cases with pre-infection samples were considered necessary. Balanced CD4/CD8 phenotypes were observed for clones contracting from day 15 to 85, whereas a bias towards CD4+ was observed for a second wave of clones expanding from day 15 to 37. SARS-CoV-2 specificity was not confirmed for the second-wave clones peaking on day 37. The detection of some responding clones in pre-infection memory suggests that pre-existing cross-reactive memory T cells joined the SARS-CoV-2 response. Contracting CD4+ clones turned up mainly in the CM and EM memory subsets, whereas EMRA was where CD8+ clones were enriched.

The sequencer listed for this sample is Illumina NovaSeq 6000. Using 5'RACE with constant-segment primers, TCRalpha and TCRbeta cDNA libraries were constructed, with sample barcodes and unique molecular identifiers added in the process. RNA was extracted from every sample with Trizol reagent. Amplification of the libraries took two PCR steps, and the second step added a second sample barcode plus Illumina TruSeq adapters. Libraries were sequenced on an Illumina NovaSeq with 2 x 150 bp paired-end reads. Processing in the source paper ran as follows. Reads were demultiplexed and collapsed into UMI-guided consensus sequences with migec v1.2.7. With mixcr v2.1.11, UMI consensuses were aligned to TRA and TRB V and J templates and assembled into clonotypes. Expanded or contracted clonotypes were those called significant by both edgeR and NoisET, with noise models trained on biological replicates. edgeR calls used a false discovery rate-adjusted p below 0.01 and a log2 fold-change threshold of 1. As an exploratory analysis of dynamics, max-normalized trajectories of the 1000 most abundant clonotypes were examined with PCA combined with hierarchical clustering. Separately sequenced CD4+ and CD8+ repertoires were used to assign the CD4 or CD8 phenotype of responding clones. The public reads were run again by TCRdb, first through fastp at Q25 and then through MiXCR, and only productive beta chains were kept. Every CDR3 protein is listed once, alongside the most common genes and DNA of its rows. The V and J calls reflect TCRdb's pipeline rather than the authors' work. Within this sample are about 560,000 distinct CDR3 sequences, with less than 25% of them counted one time only. The ten most abundant clones make up roughly 9.1% of the sample.

Ficoll-Paque density gradient centrifugation was the method used to isolate PBMCs. The CDR3, from cysteine to phenylalanine, totals 17 residues. The kept DNA is CDR3 alone, 51 bases in frame from the first base. Ends trimmed: V by 3 bases, J by 10 bases; bases unmatched to a gene: 16. CDR1 and CDR2, looked up from the germline V gene, are SGHVS and FNYEAQ. The sequencing sample was made of PBMCs or a T cell subset sorted from them (not recorded which). This TCR was sampled from an adult woman who had mild COVID-19 (a few samples of this study predate the infection). The sample titles of this study are shuffled in the database, so cell type and time point are left out; the donor was told from shared clones. The sequence is built from TRBV7-6 and TRBJ2-1; 9 central nucleotides agree with TRBD2. The CDR3 here reads CASSFPGTSIWWYEQFF. The base sequence is TGTGCCAGCAGCTTTCCTGGGACTAGCATATGGTGGTACGAGCAGTTCTTC. Beyond the CDR3, the reference TRBV7-6 and TRBJ2-1 genes provide the residues; the full variable domain reads: GAGVSQSPRYKVTKRGQDVALRCDPISGHVSLYWYRQALGQGPEFLTYFNYEAQQDKSGLPNDRFSAERPEGSISTLTIQRTEQRDSAMYRCASSFPGTSIWWYEQFFGPGTRLTVL.